The present TCR beta chain was sequenced within a study of cytomegalovirus exposure and HLA in healthy donors. Primers: 60 Vbeta forward and 13 Jbeta reverse. This table comes from immunoSEQ multiplex PCR, and its TCRdb copy is limited to in-frame clones, with some not included. The sample comprises roughly 150,000 clones, roughly four fifths of which are singletons, and around 9.1% rests with the top ten. There are 15 residues in the CDR3. Germline CDR1 SGHRS, CDR2 YFSETQ. Trimming removed 0 bases from V and 1 base from J, with 10 bases in between. The sample was PBMCs. The chain has TRBV5-1 and TRBJ1-1; D is perhaps TRBD1 (6 bases). The origin of this receptor is a male donor in good health and CMV-seropositive. CDR3 residues: CASSLDPGENTEAFF. CDR3 DNA sequence: TGCGCCAGCAGCTTGGATCCAGGGGAGAACACTGAAGCTTTCTTT. The complete variable domain, with remaining parts taken from reference TRBV5-1 and TRBJ1-1, reads KAGVTQTPRYLIKTRGQQVTLSCSPISGHRSVSWYQQTPGQGLQFLFEYFSETQRNKGNFPGRFSGRQFSNSRSEMNVSTLELGDSALYLCASSLDPGENTEAFFGQGTRLTVV.